Only one count was recorded for the clone carrying this T cell receptor beta chain. Nominally healthy donors provided the samples, though records likely missed some immune exposures. The sample comes from a study of cytomegalovirus exposure and HLA in healthy donors. The overall study: One earlier analysis, a look at approximately 190 million T cells, found some 100 million unique TCR beta sequences. Drawn from HLA-typed donors, about 82 million unique TCRs were held in an early data release.

The CDR3 runs 16 residues. Germline lookup yields CDR1 SGHDT and CDR2 YYEEEE. V shed 2 bases, J shed 6 bases, and the junction held 11 bases outside the gene matches. The PCR employed 60 Vbeta primers together with 13 Jbeta primers. Here immunoSEQ multiplex PCR was the method, and the copy in TCRdb shows in-frame clones only, minus some. This table has some 150,000 clones, approximately 80% appearing once. The receptor comes from a man aged 50-59 years in good health and CMV-seropositive. The sequenced material came from PBMCs. The rearrangement links TRBV5-6 to TRBJ1-1, with 9 nucleotides matching TRBD1. DNA for the CDR3: TGTGCCAGCAGCTTAAGGGGGACAGGGTCATCCCCTGAAGCTTTCTTT. Protein product: CASSLRGTGSSPEAFF.